This T cell receptor beta chain was profiled in a study of cytomegalovirus exposure and HLA in healthy donors. Details on this clone: Antigen: not known.

The CDR3 sequence is 15 residues long. V was trimmed by 1 base and J by 5 bases, leaving 11 bases between them. Germline CDR1 reads MGHDK; CDR2 reads SYGVNS. Study-wide results and limits: At a 0.05 false discovery rate, a later analysis found approximately 17,000 TCR beta sequences to be associated with HLA alleles. Analyses of presence and absence presupposed an approximately uniform sequencing depth across donors.

Primers included in the PCR were 60 Vbeta and 13 Jbeta primers. Clones were read by immunoSEQ multiplex PCR, and TCRdb kept only the in-frame ones, dropping some. The sample lists tens of thousands of clones; 73% were seen once. This receptor was identified in a middle-aged man in good health and CMV-seronegative. V and J are TRBV25-1 and TRBJ1-4; maybe TRBD1 (5 bases). The sample was PBMCs. The CDR3 region has the DNA TGTGCCAGCAGTGAATTCGACAGAATCAATGAAAAACTGTTTTTT. Translating it yields CASSEFDRINEKLFF.